The 32 T cell receptor beta chains reported below all come from one sample, sequenced in a study of blood T cell repertoires in COVID-19. TCRdb's table, derived via immunoSEQ multiplex PCR, lists solely in-frame clones and lacks some. This table has some 100,000 clones, roughly 86% appearing once. Sample: peripheral blood. These receptors all stem from a man in his fifties or sixties with active or convalescent COVID-19.

This clone has just one count. The J gene is TRBJ2-7, the V gene TRBV19, with D perhaps TRBD1 (6 bases). The CDR3 runs 14 residues. Germline V gene data show CDR1 as LNHDA and CDR2 as SQIVND (reference sequence). Deletions cut 1 base from V and 2 bases from J, with 9 bases between. For the CDR3, the DNA is TGTGCCAGTAGTATAGGACAGGCACCCTACGAGCAGTACTTC. Protein sequence: CASSIGQAPYEQYF. The full variable domain, its missing parts supplied by reference TRBV19 and TRBJ2-7, is DGGITQSPKYLFRKEGQNVTLSCEQNLNHDAMYWYRQDPGQGLRLIYYSQIVNDFQKGDIAEGYSVSREKKESFPLTVTSAQKNPTAFYLCASSIGQAPYEQYFGPGTRLTVT.

The chain carries TRBV7-9 and TRBJ1-5; D unclear. V lost 5 bases and J lost 3, with 11 bases in between. Germline values: CDR1 SEHNR, CDR2 FQNEAQ (reference sequence). The CDR3 covers 14 residues. The CDR3 sequence: CASSRLGDNQPQHF. CDR3 nucleotide sequence: TGTGCCAGCAGCCGCCTCGGGGACAATCAGCCCCAGCATTTT.

V gene TRBV6-2 or TRBV6-3 combines with J gene TRBJ2-1; TRBD1 matches at 7 bases. The CDR3 contains 20 residues. V lost 2 bases to trimming and J lost 0 bases; unmatched junction nucleotides: 16. Germline V gives CDR1 MNHEY, CDR2 SVGEGT. The CDR3 bases are TGTGCCAGCAGTTACCCAACAGGGGCGAGGGGAGCGAGCTCCTACAATGAGCAGTTCTTC. As protein: CASSYPTGARGASSYNEQFF.

The V gene is TRBV27, the J gene TRBJ1-6; a possible D gene is TRBD1 (6 bases). Trimming took 3 bases from V and 7 from J, leaving 10 bases between them. This CDR3 is built from 14 residues. In germline, CDR1 is MNHEY, CDR2 SMNVEV (reference sequence). The CDR3 sequence: CASSFLQGNSPLHF. CDR3 DNA sequence: TGTGCCAGCAGTTTTCTGCAGGGGAATTCACCCCTCCACTTT.

The V and J genes are TRBV4-3 and TRBJ2-5; TRBD2 might be the D (5 bases). Germline V lookup: CDR1 LGHNA, CDR2 YSLEER. This CDR3 comprises 14 residues. Trimming cost V 0 bases and J 3 bases, with 8 bases left between them. CDR3 nucleotides: TGCGCCAGCAGCCAAGAAAACGGGGAAGAGACCCAGTACTTC. Amino acid sequence: CASSQENGEETQYF.

The chain couples TRBV9 to TRBJ2-1; 10 bases fit TRBD2. The CDR3 covers 18 residues. CDR1 SGDLS and CDR2 YYNGEE come from the germline V gene. Losses at the gene ends were 2 bases for V and 8 bases for J; bases not matched to a gene: 16. CDR3 DNA sequence: TGTGCCAGCAGCGTTTCGGGGACGGCCGGGACTAGCGTGCATGAGCAGTTCTTC. Protein product: CASSVSGTAGTSVHEQFF.

This clone has just a few counts. The V and J genes are TRBV7-2 and TRBJ1-2; D is uncertain. Deletions cut 4 bases from V and 7 bases from J, with 16 bases between. CDR3 length: 14 residues. The germline CDR1 and CDR2 sequences are SGHTA and FQGNSA. CDR3 protein: CASSSRVREVGYTF. CDR3 coding DNA: TGTGCCAGCAGCTCTCGGGTCCGGGAGGTTGGCTACACCTTC. Full variable domain (missing parts from reference TRBV7-2 and TRBJ1-2): GAGVSQSPSNKVTEKGKDVELRCDPISGHTALYWYRQSLGQGLEFLIYFQGNSAPDKSGLPSDRFSAERTGGSVSTLTIQRTQQEDSAVYLCASSSRVREVGYTFGSGTRLTVV.

The rearrangement joins TRBV12-3 or TRBV12-4 to TRBJ2-4; weak D call: TRBD2 (5 bases). The CDR3 length is 11 residues. V lost 4 bases to trimming and J lost 7 bases, with 5 bases between them. The CDR3, as DNA: TGTGCCAGCAGTTCGGGGAACATTCAGTACTTC. Encoded protein: CASSSGNIQYF.

This clone has just a few counts. The chain has TRBV13 and TRBJ2-1; 13 bases match TRBD2. CDR1 and CDR2 (germline): PRHDT, FYEKMQ (reference sequence). Trimming took 5 bases from V and 6 from J; bases not matched to a gene: 7. There are 16 residues in the CDR3. The CDR3 reads CASSPTSGGPRNEQFF. For the CDR3, the DNA is TGTGCCAGCAGCCCGACTAGCGGGGGGCCACGCAATGAGCAGTTCTTC.

The chain is built from TRBV30 and TRBJ1-5; 9 nucleotides line up with TRBD1. V gave up 5 bases and J gave up 4 bases; unmatched junction bases: 3. Per germline, CDR1 GTSNPN and CDR2 SVGIG (reference sequence). CDR3 length equals 13 residues. CDR3 in amino acids: CAWETGGNQPQHF. CDR3 DNA sequence: TGTGCCTGGGAGACAGGGGGGAATCAGCCCCAGCATTTT.

This clone is a singleton in its sample. The V call is TRBV30, the J call TRBJ2-6; maybe TRBD1 (5 bases). Trimming shortened V by 5 bases and J by 0 bases, and 11 bases separated the two germline ends. The CDR3 runs to 15 residues. Per germline, CDR1 GTSNPN and CDR2 SVGIG (reference sequence). DNA of the CDR3: TGTGCCTGGGCTCTCGACAGCTCTGGGGCCAACGTCCTGACTTTC. Translated: CAWALDSSGANVLTF.

The chain combines TRBV18 with TRBJ1-4, with 9 bases aligning to TRBD1. Unmatched junction bases numbered 8, after V lost 4 bases and J lost 8 bases. This CDR3 has 15 amino acids. The germline V gene encodes CDR1 KGHSH and CDR2 LQKENI. CDR3 DNA sequence: TGTGCCAGCTCACTTACCGGGACAGGGCAGGAAAAACTGTTTTTT. Its protein product is CASSLTGTGQEKLFF.

The V gene is TRBV7-7, the J gene TRBJ1-5; D remains unclear. Germline assignment: CDR1 SSHAT and CDR2 FNYEAQ (reference sequence). Trimming removed 1 base from V and 7 bases from J, with 8 bases in between. CDR3 size: 13 residues. CDR3 sequence: CASSLGPGQPQHF. The CDR3 nucleotides read TGTGCCAGCAGCTTAGGGCCGGGACAGCCCCAGCATTTT.

The gene calls are TRBV24-1 and TRBJ2-3, with TRBD1 matching over 8 bases. The V gene end was trimmed by 5 bases and the J gene end by 5 bases; junction bases not matched to a gene: 8. Germline V gives CDR1 KGHDR, CDR2 SFDVKD. The CDR3 has 15 amino acids. This CDR3 is CATSGAGGHQDTQYF. In DNA, the CDR3 is TGTGCCACCAGTGGGGCAGGGGGCCATCAAGATACGCAGTATTTT.

This rearrangement joins TRBV10-3 to TRBJ2-5, with 11 bases lining up with TRBD2. Germline values: CDR1 ENHRY, CDR2 SYGVKD. V trimming: 4 bases; J trimming: 6 bases; junction bases outside the gene matches: 7. This CDR3 spans 15 amino acids. The CDR3 sequence is CAISGDSGGAKTQYF. The CDR3 nucleotides are TGTGCCATCAGTGGAGATAGCGGGGGGGCAAAGACCCAGTACTTC.

This clone was found a few times. V gene TRBV7-9 combines with J gene TRBJ1-3; no clear D gene. CDR1 is SEHNR and CDR2 is FQNEAQ in the germline V gene (reference sequence). The CDR3 covers 15 residues. Trimming shortened V by 4 bases and J by 1 base, and 11 bases separated the two germline ends. In DNA form, the CDR3 reads TGTGCCAGCAGCTCGGATACGGGGTCTGGAAACACCATATATTTT. Protein product: CASSSDTGSGNTIYF. The full variable domain, with the rest looked up from reference TRBV7-9 and TRBJ1-3, is DTGVSQNPRHKITKRGQNVTFRCDPISEHNRLYWYRQTLGQGPEFLTYFQNEAQLEKSRLLSDRFSAERPKGSFSTLEIQRTEQGDSAMYLCASSSDTGSGNTIYFGEGSWLTVV.

The V call is TRBV7-2, the J call TRBJ1-2; D not certain. The germline gives CDR1 SGHTA, CDR2 FQGNSA. CDR3 length: 14 amino acids. Trimming removed 3 bases at V and 8 bases at J, with 16 bases between. The DNA of the CDR3 is TGTGCCAGCAGCTTCAGGCAGGAATTTGGGGGCTACACCTTC. It translates to CASSFRQEFGGYTF.

The chain carries TRBV6-2 or TRBV6-3 and TRBJ2-3; TRBD1 matches at 10 bases. The V gene's germline CDR1 is MNHEY and CDR2 SVGEGT. This CDR3 spans 14 amino acids. The trim removed 5 bases at V and 6 bases at J, leaving 5 bases unmatched. This CDR3 is CASSRRTGGDTQYF. The DNA for the CDR3 is TGTGCCAGCAGTCGTCGGACAGGGGGGGATACGCAGTATTTT.

The chain couples TRBV14 to TRBJ1-5; 7 nucleotides align to TRBD1. The junction had 4 bases not matched to a gene; V was cut back by 5 bases and J by 3 bases. CDR3 length: 14 amino acids. Looked up from germline, CDR1 is SGHDN and CDR2 is FVKESK. The CDR3 loop is CASSGQGDNQPQHF. CDR3 nucleotide sequence: TGTGCCAGCAGCGGGCAGGGGGACAATCAGCCCCAGCATTTT.

The CDR3 DNA follows: TGTGCCACCAGTGGGCCCGCCCCTTCTAGCGATGAGCAGTTCTTC. The encoded protein is CATSGPAPSSDEQFF. This chain uses TRBV24-1 with TRBJ2-1, with a possible D match to TRBD2 (6 bases). Trimming removed 5 bases at V and 8 bases at J, with 18 bases between. The CDR3 is made up of 15 amino acids. Germline values: CDR1 KGHDR, CDR2 SFDVKD.

The chain combines TRBV29-1 with TRBJ2-5, with a tentative D call TRBD1 (7 bases). CDR1 and CDR2 from the germline V gene are SQVTM and ANQGSEA. V was shortened by 5 bases and J by 3 bases, with 16 bases between the two germline ends. This CDR3 has 14 residues. The CDR3 region has the DNA TGCAGCGTTCTGCAGGGGGGACGGAAAGAGACCCAGTACTTC. Its translation: CSVLQGGRKETQYF.

CDR3 in amino acids: CASRSRDRGNTGELFF. CDR3 bases: TGTGCCAGCCGAAGCCGGGACAGGGGGAACACCGGGGAGCTGTTTTTT. The chain uses TRBV28 and TRBJ2-2; 10 bases fit TRBD1. The CDR3 contains 16 residues. The V gene's germline CDR1 is MDHEN and CDR2 SYDVKM. Trimming took 8 bases from V and 1 from J; bases not matched to a gene: 7.

V gene TRBV7-9 combines with J gene TRBJ2-7; 7 bases are a match to TRBD2. Germline loops: CDR1 SEHNR, CDR2 FQNEAQ (reference sequence). The CDR3 sequence is 16 residues long. V dropped 0 bases and J dropped 3; count of bases not matched to a gene: 8. The CDR3 protein is CASSLAGGLAVYEQYV. CDR3 bases: TGTGCCAGCAGCTTAGCGGGCGGGCTAGCGGTCTACGAGCAGTACGTC.

The table lists this clone with a few counts. The V call is TRBV7-9, the J call TRBJ1-3; TRBD1 aligns across 8 bases. The germline CDR1 and CDR2 sequences are SEHNR and FQNEAQ (reference sequence). The CDR3 loop spans 17 amino acids. V shed 5 bases and J 3 bases; nucleotides not matched to a gene: 12. DNA of the CDR3: TGTGCCAGCAGCCGGGACAGGTCCTCTCGGGGTGGAAACACCATATATTTT. Its protein is CASSRDRSSRGGNTIYF.

The CDR3 region has the DNA TGTGCCAGCAGCCCGCTAGCGGAAGAGACCCAGTACTTC. It yields the protein CASSPLAEETQYF. V and J are TRBV3-1 (or the pseudogene TRBV3-2) and TRBJ2-5; 7 nucleotides match TRBD2. The CDR3 spans 13 residues. J lost 3 bases, V lost 4 bases, and 2 bases had no gene match. Germline values: CDR1 LGHDT, CDR2 YNNKEL (reference sequence).

The gene calls are TRBV14 and TRBJ2-3, with 15 bases lining up with TRBD2. V shed 2 bases and J 3 bases; nucleotides not matched to a gene: 6. The CDR3 consists of 18 residues. CDR1 is SGHDN and CDR2 is FVKESK in the germline V gene. CDR3 in amino acids: CASSQPRTSGGETDTQYF. CDR3 coding DNA: TGTGCCAGCAGCCAACCGAGGACTAGCGGGGGGGAAACAGATACGCAGTATTTT. The full variable domain, rest sourced from reference TRBV14 and TRBJ2-3, is EAGVTQFPSHSVIEKGQTVTLRCDPISGHDNLYWYRRVMGKEIKFLLHFVKESKQDESGMPNNRFLAERTGGTYSTLKVQPAELEDSGVYFCASSQPRTSGGETDTQYFGPGTRLTVL.

The chain links TRBV9 to TRBJ1-6; unclear D gene. The V gene's germline CDR1 is SGDLS and CDR2 YYNGEE. The CDR3 length is 14 residues. Trimming shortened V by 2 bases and J by 7 bases, and 10 bases separated the two germline ends. CDR3 DNA sequence: TGTGCCAGCAGCGTGCGGGATCAGAATTCACCCCTCCACTTT. Translation gives CASSVRDQNSPLHF. The variable domain in full, with the rest retrieved from reference TRBV9 and TRBJ1-6, is DSGVTQTPKHLITATGQRVTLRCSPRSGDLSVYWYQQSLDQGLQFLIQYYNGEERAKGNILERFSAQQFPDLHSELNLSSLELGDSALYFCASSVRDQNSPLHFGNGTRLTVT.

The gene calls are TRBV18 and TRBJ1-5; 7 bases are shared with TRBD1. The V gene's germline CDR1 is KGHSH and CDR2 LQKENI. With V trimmed by 2 bases and J by 2 bases, 15 bases remained unmatched. There are 19 residues in the CDR3. The CDR3 is CASSPLPLPQGKGNQPQHF. The CDR3 nucleotides are TGTGCCAGCTCACCATTGCCCCTCCCACAGGGGAAAGGCAATCAGCCCCAGCATTTT.

The chain combines TRBV30 with TRBJ2-3, with TRBD2 matching 7 bases. Germline-derived CDR1 and CDR2 are GTSNPN and SVGIG (reference sequence). The CDR3 sequence is 14 residues long. V trimming: 3 bases; J trimming: 2 bases; junction bases outside the gene matches: 5. CDR3 DNA: TGTGCCTGGAGCTCCCTAGCGGACACAGATACGCAGTATTTT. Amino acids: CAWSSLADTDTQYF.

The V and J genes are TRBV19 and TRBJ1-5; D is unresolved. CDR3 size: 13 residues. The germline V gene encodes CDR1 LNHDA and CDR2 SQIVND (reference sequence). V dropped 7 bases and J dropped 5 bases, with 12 bases sitting between them. Written as DNA, the CDR3 is TGTGCCAGTACGGGGTTCCTAGATCAGCCCCAGCATTTT. Its protein is CASTGFLDQPQHF.

The rearrangement joins TRBV7-2 to TRBJ2-1, with 7 bases aligning to TRBD2. The CDR3 is 18 residues long. Germline-derived CDR1 and CDR2 are SGHTA and FQGNSA. V lost 1 base and J lost 8; bases outside the gene matches: 17. In nucleotides, the CDR3 is TGTGCCAGCAGCTTAGAGGGCAGGCTGACGGGGGGAAGCTATGAGCAGTTCTTC. Amino acids: CASSLEGRLTGGSYEQFF.

This clone was picked up a small number of times. The V gene is TRBV20-1, the J gene TRBJ1-6; D remains unclear. This CDR3 is built from 11 residues. In germline, CDR1 is DFQATT, CDR2 SNEGSKA (reference sequence). The V and J ends lost 1 base and 13 bases respectively, with 8 bases between them. The DNA for the CDR3 is TGCAGTGCTAGAGGAGATAATCCCCTCCACTTT. It yields the protein CSARGDNPLHF.